The rows below give T cell receptor beta chains drawn from one sample of a study of cytomegalovirus exposure and HLA in healthy donors. Profiled with immunoSEQ multiplex PCR; TCRdb holds only in-frame clones, not every one. Here the sample spans roughly 160,000 clones, roughly 80% being singletons. The sample taken for sequencing was PBMCs. The receptors were sampled from a man aged 30 to 39 in good health and CMV-seronegative. Both conserved end residues are part of each CDR3. D genes are given only for firm matches. A row's size may be missing; if present it is once, few, many or a size class.

d_gene: .
j_gene: TRBJ2-5
abundance: .
v_gene: TRBV28
CDR3aa: CASTCCRGAEGLQETQYF
CDR3nt: TGTGCCAGCACGTGTTGTCGCGGGGCCGAAGGCCTCCAAGAGACCCAGTACTTC

d_gene: .
j_gene: TRBJ1-5
abundance: once
v_gene: TRBV2
CDR3aa: CASSERAGAQPQHF
CDR3nt: TGTGCCAGCAGTGAAAGGGCAGGGGCTCAGCCCCAGCATTTT

d_gene: .
j_gene: TRBJ2-5
abundance: few
v_gene: TRBV4-3
CDR3aa: CASSQDEDWETQYF
CDR3nt: TGCGCCAGCAGCCAAGATGAGGACTGGGAGACCCAGTACTTC

d_gene: TRBD1
j_gene: TRBJ2-7
abundance: once
v_gene: TRBV7-8
CDR3aa: CASSSPRTGGREQYF
CDR3nt: TGTGCCAGCAGCTCTCCAAGGACAGGGGGCCGGGAGCAGTACTTC

d_gene: .
j_gene: TRBJ2-1
abundance: .
v_gene: TRBV28
CDR3aa: CASSSIGTRGNEQFF
CDR3nt: TGTGCCAGCAGTTCTATCGGGACTCGCGGCAATGAGCAGTTCTTC

d_gene: .
j_gene: TRBJ2-5
abundance: .
v_gene: TRBV7-9
CDR3aa: CASSLDQPRTQYF
CDR3nt: TGTGCCAGCAGCTTAGACCAACCCAGGACCCAGTACTTC

d_gene: .
j_gene: TRBJ1-1
abundance: .
v_gene: TRBV4-1
CDR3aa: CASSQDSAAREAFF
CDR3nt: TGCGCCAGCAGCCAAGATTCGGCGGCCCGTGAAGCTTTCTTT

d_gene: .
j_gene: TRBJ2-5
abundance: .
v_gene: TRBV5-1
CDR3aa: CASSFRGLSTQETQYF
CDR3nt: TGCGCCAGCAGCTTTAGGGGGTTGTCGACCCAAGAGACCCAGTACTTC

d_gene: .
j_gene: TRBJ2-7
abundance: once
v_gene: TRBV18
CDR3aa: CASSPLTGFSYEQYF
CDR3nt: TGTGCCAGCTCACCTCTAACAGGGTTTTCGTACGAGCAGTACTTC

d_gene: TRBD2
j_gene: TRBJ2-1
abundance: .
v_gene: TRBV7-2
CDR3aa: CASSSPSGRAHNEQFF
CDR3nt: TGTGCCAGCAGCTCGCCGAGCGGGAGGGCCCACAATGAGCAGTTCTTC

d_gene: TRBD1
j_gene: TRBJ2-7
abundance: once
v_gene: TRBV27
CDR3aa: CASRREGDRGHEQYF
CDR3nt: TGTGCCAGCAGGAGGGAGGGGGACAGGGGCCACGAGCAGTACTTC

d_gene: .
j_gene: TRBJ2-1
abundance: .
v_gene: TRBV18
CDR3aa: CASSPLGGNDEQFF
CDR3nt: TGTGCCAGCTCACCCTTAGGCGGTAACGATGAGCAGTTCTTC

d_gene: .
j_gene: TRBJ2-2
abundance: .
v_gene: TRBV7-6
CDR3aa: CASSPRPMTNTGELFF
CDR3nt: TGTGCCAGCAGCCCGCGACCGATGACAAACACCGGGGAGCTGTTTTTT